This record covers a single T cell receptor beta chain. TCRdb keeps only in-frame clones here, not all; method: immunoSEQ multiplex PCR. The sample consists of tens of thousands of clones, roughly 95% of them appearing once. The data derive from a study of technical replicates of blood from a few donors. Germline V CDR1 and CDR2: SNHLY, FYNNEI. The CDR3 spans 14 residues. Trimming left V 9 bases short and J 8 bases short, with 19 bases between. The sequencing input was T cells isolated from PBMCs. The gene calls are TRBV2 and TRBJ1-4; weak D call: TRBD1 (5 bases). The TCR originated in a human donor in good health. The CDR3 protein is CARSEPTVGEKLFF. The CDR3, as DNA: TGTGCCAGGAGCGAACCGACAGTAGGCGAAAAACTGTTTTTT.